This TCR beta chain was sequenced during a study of cytomegalovirus exposure and HLA in healthy donors. Study outcomes and limitations: The study flagged some 170 TCR beta chains as cytomegalovirus-associated.

Of note for this clone: Its antigen is currently unknown.

As for the donors, each was a healthy bone marrow donor. The PCR had 60 Vbeta and 13 Jbeta primers. The repertoire was sequenced with immunoSEQ multiplex PCR; TCRdb's copy has only in-frame clones and lacks some. The table records fewer than 200,000 clones, 65% to 85% of them present only once. The germline CDR1 and CDR2 sequences are ENHRY and SYGVKD. CDR3 size: 14 residues. Germline trimming cut 6 bases from V and 8 bases from J; bases unmatched to any gene: 5. The chain uses TRBV10-3 and TRBJ2-1; 12 bases agree with TRBD2. The sequence was collected from a woman in her forties or fifties in good health and CMV-seropositive. The sequencing sample was made of PBMCs. The DNA for the CDR3 is TGTGCCATCAGGACTAGCGGGGGTAAAGATGAGCAGTTCTTC. As protein: CAIRTSGGKDEQFF.